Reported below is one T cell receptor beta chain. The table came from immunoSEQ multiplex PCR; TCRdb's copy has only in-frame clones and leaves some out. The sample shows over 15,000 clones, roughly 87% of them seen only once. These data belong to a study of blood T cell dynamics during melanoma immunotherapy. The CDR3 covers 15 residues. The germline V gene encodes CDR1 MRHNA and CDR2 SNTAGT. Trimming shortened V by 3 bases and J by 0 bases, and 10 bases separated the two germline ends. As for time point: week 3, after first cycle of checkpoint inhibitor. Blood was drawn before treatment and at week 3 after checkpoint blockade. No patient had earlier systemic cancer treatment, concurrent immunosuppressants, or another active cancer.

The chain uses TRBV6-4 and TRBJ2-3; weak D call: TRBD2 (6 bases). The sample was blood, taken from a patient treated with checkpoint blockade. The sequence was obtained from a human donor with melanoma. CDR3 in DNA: TGTGCCAGCAGTGAGGGGGACTCTAGCACAGATACGCAGTATTTT. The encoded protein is CASSEGDSSTDTQYF.